This T cell receptor beta chain is from a study of T cells in Graves' hyperthyroidism and ophthalmopathy. Broader study findings: Also found in blood were most expanded thyroid clonotypes above 0.001. The model identified upcoming ophthalmopathy a median about 7.1 months ahead of onset.

V lost 6 bases to trimming and J lost 0 bases, with 8 bases between them. Germline V gene sequence: CDR1 SGHRS, CDR2 YFSETQ. The CDR3 has 13 amino acids. TCR beta CDR3 region amplification was performed from RNA transcripts. The HTBI primer set served for first-round RT-PCR of the TCR CDR3. MiXCR, applied by TCRdb to the multiplex PCR reads, yields one record per CDR3 protein. The sample yields 95,000 to 110,000 distinct CDR3 sequences, about 17% seen once. Clinical symptoms, serum thyroxine, TRAb, thyroid ultrasound and orbital computed tomography informed diagnoses. PBMCs were sourced from approximately 9 ml fresh peripheral blood. A note on this clonotype: Antigen specificity is unknown.

The TCR was taken from a woman aged 50 to 60 with Graves' hyperthyroidism. This sequence joins TRBV5-1 and TRBJ2-3; D not certain. The source material was blood. The CDR3 is CASKTYSTDTQYF. CDR3 nucleotide sequence: TGCGCCAGCAAGACTTATAGCACAGATACGCAGTATTTT. The full variable domain, with the rest looked up from reference TRBV5-1 and TRBJ2-3, is KAGVTQTPRYLIKTRGQQVTLSCSPISGHRSVSWYQQTPGQGLQFLFEYFSETQRNKGNFPGRFSGRQFSNSRSEMNVSTLELGDSALYLCASKTYSTDTQYFGPGTRLTVL.